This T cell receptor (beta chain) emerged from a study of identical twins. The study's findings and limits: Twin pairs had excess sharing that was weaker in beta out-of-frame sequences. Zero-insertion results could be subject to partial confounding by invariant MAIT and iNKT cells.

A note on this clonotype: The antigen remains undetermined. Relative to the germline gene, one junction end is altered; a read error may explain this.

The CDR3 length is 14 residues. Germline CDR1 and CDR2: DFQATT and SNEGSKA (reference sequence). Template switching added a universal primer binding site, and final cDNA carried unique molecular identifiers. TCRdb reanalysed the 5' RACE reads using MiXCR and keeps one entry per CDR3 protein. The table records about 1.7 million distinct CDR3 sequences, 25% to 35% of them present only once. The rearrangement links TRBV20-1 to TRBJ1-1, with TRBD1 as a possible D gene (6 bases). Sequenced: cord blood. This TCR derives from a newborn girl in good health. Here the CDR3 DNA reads TGCAGTGCTGGGAACAGGGCCCCGGACACTGAAGTTTTCTTT. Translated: CSAGNRAPDTEVFF.